A single sample gave rise to the 30 T cell receptor beta chains below, sequenced in a study of blood T cell repertoires in COVID-19 (dated by TCRdb to the early 2020s). The protocol used for the library was the immunoSEQ multiplex PCR assay. TCRdb obtained this table from immuneACCESS and retained in-frame rearrangements with V and J assigned. These tables miss some clones; where compared with another copy, unresolved V genes account for less than half of the shortfall, and the remainder is unexplained. A total of some 310,000 clones appear in this sample, 90% of them only once. More than 0.85% of the sample comes from the top ten. The sequencing input was peripheral blood. The receptors were sampled from a woman aged 40 to 50 with COVID-19, enrolled during active disease.

The gene calls are TRBV2 and TRBJ2-7; D possibly corresponds to TRBD2 (6 bases). This CDR3 comprises 14 residues. The V gene's germline CDR1 is SNHLY and CDR2 FYNNEI. The V end was cut by 7 bases, the J end by 3 bases, with 16 bases between. The CDR3 loop is CASNQIGGGYEQYF. DNA for the CDR3: TGTGCCAGCAACCAGATCGGGGGAGGCTACGAGCAGTACTTC.

The chain combines TRBV2 with TRBJ2-7, with 14 bases identical to TRBD2. This CDR3 has 21 residues. CDR1 and CDR2 (germline): SNHLY, FYNNEI. Losses at the gene ends were 5 bases for V and 0 bases for J; bases not matched to a gene: 18. The CDR3 DNA reads as TGTGCCAGCAGTTCCACAGGGCGCGCCGGACTAGCGGGAGGCCCCTCCTACGAGCAGTACTTC. Translated, it gives CASSSTGRAGLAGGPSYEQYF.

In DNA, the CDR3 is TGTGCCGTCAATGGGGGGAACGCCGCAGATACGCAGTATTTT. This gives the protein CAVNGGNAADTQYF. The rearrangement joins TRBV7-2 to TRBJ2-3; tentatively, D is TRBD2 (6 bases). The V and J ends lost 11 bases and 4 bases respectively, with 19 bases between them. CDR3 length: 14 amino acids. Germline CDR1 and CDR2: SGHTA and FQGNSA.

V usage is TRBV2 and J usage is TRBJ2-2; the D gene is possibly TRBD1 (5 bases). This CDR3 has 16 residues. V lost 4 bases to trimming and J lost 1 base, with 13 bases between them. Per the germline V gene, CDR1 is SNHLY and CDR2 is FYNNEI. The CDR3 DNA reads as TGTGCCAGCAGTGGAATGAGGACACGGAACACCGGGGAGCTGTTTTTT. Amino acids: CASSGMRTRNTGELFF.

This clone came up once. The J gene is TRBJ2-5, the V gene TRBV5-4; 8 positions agree with TRBD1. J lost 4 bases, V lost 4 bases, and 9 bases had no gene match. The CDR3 runs to 15 residues. Per germline, CDR1 SGHNT and CDR2 YYREEE (reference sequence). The CDR3 protein is CASSPGQGGRETQYF. In nucleotides, the CDR3 is TGTGCCAGCAGCCCAGGACAGGGCGGGCGAGAGACCCAGTACTTC.

The gene calls are TRBV5-1 and TRBJ2-1; D may be TRBD1 (5 bases). V lost 0 bases, J lost 4 bases, and 14 bases lay in between. Germline-derived CDR1 and CDR2 are SGHRS and YFSETQ. This CDR3 has 16 amino acids. CDR3 region: CASSLEGADRYNEQFF. CDR3 in DNA: TGCGCCAGCAGCTTGGAAGGGGCAGATCGATACAATGAGCAGTTCTTC.

The chain carries TRBV4-3 and TRBJ1-2; D not resolved. The germline gives CDR1 LGHNA, CDR2 YSLEER. The CDR3 covers 14 residues. V was cut by 2 bases and J by 4 bases, with 11 bases left in between. In DNA form, the CDR3 reads TGCGCCAGCAGCCAAATCCGAAGCCTCTATGGCTACACCTTC. It specifies CASSQIRSLYGYTF.

Points on this clone: Other nucleotide sequences from this sample produce the same CDR3. J is TRBJ1-1 and V is TRBV18; TRBD1 matches 8 bases. Per germline, CDR1 KGHSH and CDR2 LQKENI. The CDR3 length is 15 residues. V trimming: 0 bases; J trimming: 1 base; junction bases outside the gene matches: 1. The CDR3 is CASSPPGTGNTEAFF. DNA for the CDR3: TGTGCCAGCTCACCACCCGGGACAGGGAACACTGAAGCTTTCTTT.

J is TRBJ1-3 and V is TRBV6-5; D is possibly TRBD1 (5 bases). This CDR3 is 14 amino acids long. Germline V gene lookup returns CDR1 MNHEY and CDR2 SVGAGI. The germline V and J ends were trimmed by 5 bases and 7 bases, with 15 bases remaining between them. The CDR3 nucleotides are TGTGCCAGCAGTAGGGGCAAGGCGGGGAACACCATATATTTT. It codes for CASSRGKAGNTIYF.

V is TRBV4-2 and J is TRBJ2-1; 11 positions agree with TRBD2. The CDR3 has 15 amino acids. The ends lost 4 bases at V and 6 bases at J; junction bases unmatched: 5. Germline assignment: CDR1 LGHNA and CDR2 YNFKEQ. Here the CDR3 DNA reads TGTGCCAGCAGCCCAATAGCGGGGGGGCGCAATGAGCAGTTCTTC. This sequence encodes CASSPIAGGRNEQFF.

This sequence joins TRBV11-3 and TRBJ2-7, with 8 positions matching TRBD2. This CDR3 region has 14 residues. The ends lost 3 bases at V and 4 bases at J; junction bases unmatched: 5. The germline V gene has CDR1 SGHNT and CDR2 YENEEA. The CDR3 nucleotides are TGTGCCAGCAGCTTCGCGGCGGGAGGATACGAGCAGTACTTC. This translates into CASSFAAGGYEQYF.

The chain has TRBV7-9 and TRBJ2-1, with a tentative D call TRBD1 (7 bases). V was cut by 1 base and J by 8 bases, with 18 bases left in between. The germline CDR1 and CDR2 sequences are SEHNR and FQNEAQ (reference sequence). The CDR3 spans 16 residues. The chain's CDR3 is CASSLGGRGEMDEQFF. CDR3 coding DNA: TGTGCCAGCAGCTTAGGAGGCAGGGGGGAGATGGATGAGCAGTTCTTC. Together with reference TRBV7-9 and TRBJ2-1, the CDR3 gives the full variable domain: DTGVSQNPRHKITKRGQNVTFRCDPISEHNRLYWYRQTLGQGPEFLTYFQNEAQLEKSRLLSDRFSAERPKGSFSTLEIQRTEQGDSAMYLCASSLGGRGEMDEQFFGPGTRLTVL.

The V gene is TRBV18, the J gene TRBJ2-5; 10 bases agree with TRBD2. CDR3 length: 16 residues. The germline V gene has CDR1 KGHSH and CDR2 LQKENI. Losses at the gene ends were 2 bases for V and 5 bases for J; bases not matched to a gene: 8. The CDR3 protein is CASSPKSGGAVETQYF. DNA for the CDR3: TGTGCCAGCTCACCAAAGAGCGGGGGGGCCGTTGAGACCCAGTACTTC.

The chain recombines TRBV12-5 with TRBJ2-7; TRBD1 agrees at 9 bases. Germline CDR1 reads LGHNT; CDR2 reads FRNRAP. Trimming cost V 6 bases and J 1 base; bases outside gene matches: 7. The CDR3 covers 15 residues. CDR3 protein: CASGPLDRGSYEQYF. CDR3 nucleotides: TGTGCTAGTGGCCCGCTGGACAGGGGATCCTACGAGCAGTACTTC.

This chain connects TRBV5-1 to TRBJ2-7; 7 positions match TRBD1. Germline-derived CDR1 and CDR2 are SGHRS and YFSETQ. The CDR3 is 14 amino acids. V was clipped by 4 bases and J by 3 bases; unmatched bases: 7. CDR3 DNA: TGCGCCAGCAGCCCTCCGGGACAGCTCTACGAGCAGTACTTC. It is translated as CASSPPGQLYEQYF.

A single count supports this clone. The sample contains more than one DNA sequence encoding this CDR3. The rearrangement joins TRBV27 to TRBJ1-2; unclear D gene. The CDR3 contains 14 residues. Trimming removed 4 bases from V and 4 bases from J, with 13 bases in between. Germline assignment: CDR1 MNHEY and CDR2 SMNVEV (reference sequence). The CDR3 bases are TGTGCCAGCAGTTACAGAGAACCCATCTATGGCTACACCTTC. Encoded protein: CASSYREPIYGYTF.

J is TRBJ2-2 and V is TRBV19; D remains ambiguous. Germline V gene sequence: CDR1 LNHDA, CDR2 SQIVND (reference sequence). This CDR3 has 16 amino acids. The germline V and J ends were trimmed by 7 bases and 5 bases, with 20 bases remaining between them. CDR3 sequence reads: CASTAAEFLSTGELFF. In DNA, the CDR3 is TGTGCCAGTACCGCGGCGGAGTTCTTAAGTACCGGGGAGCTGTTTTTT.

The rearrangement links TRBV7-8 to TRBJ2-1; 7 nucleotides line up with TRBD1. Germline V gene lookup returns CDR1 SGHVS and CDR2 FQNEAQ. J was trimmed by 3 bases and V by 4 bases; bases with no gene match: 6. The CDR3 length is 15 residues. CDR3: CASSWQGGGYNEQFF. CDR3 nucleotide sequence: TGTGCCAGCAGCTGGCAAGGGGGCGGCTACAATGAGCAGTTCTTC.

V is TRBV6-5 and J is TRBJ1-1, with TRBD1 matching over 10 bases. The V and J ends lost 6 bases and 4 bases, in that order; junction bases with no gene match: 8. Germline CDR1 and CDR2: MNHEY and SVGAGI. The CDR3 is made up of 15 amino acids. CDR3 protein: CASRTGTGEGTEAFF. In nucleotides, the CDR3 is TGTGCCAGCAGGACCGGGACAGGGGAGGGCACTGAAGCTTTCTTT.

The chain carries TRBV6-5 and TRBJ1-6, with D possibly TRBD1 on 6 matching bases. Trimming took 0 bases from V and 8 from J, leaving 14 bases between them. This CDR3 spans 16 amino acids. CDR1 is MNHEY, CDR2 SVGAGI, per germline. The CDR3 DNA is TGTGCCAGCAGTTACTCGGCAGGGGAAGGGCATTCACCCCTCCACTTT. Its translation: CASSYSAGEGHSPLHF.

This rearrangement joins TRBV27 to TRBJ2-2; 9 nucleotides align to TRBD1. The CDR3 spans 16 residues. The V gene end was trimmed by 8 bases and the J gene end by 4 bases; junction bases not matched to a gene: 11. Looked up from germline, CDR1 is MNHEY and CDR2 is SMNVEV (reference sequence). This CDR3 is CASLSVGTGSTGELFF. The DNA of the CDR3 is TGTGCCAGCTTATCGGTGGGGACAGGGTCCACCGGGGAGCTGTTTTTT.

The chain combines TRBV10-3 with TRBJ2-7, with D perhaps matching TRBD1 (5 bases). The CDR3 is 13 amino acids. CDR1 and CDR2 (germline): ENHRY, SYGVKD. The V and J ends lost 6 bases and 0 bases respectively, with 9 bases between them. CDR3 amino acids: CAISRDSSYEQYF. CDR3 coding DNA: TGTGCCATCAGCCGAGACAGCTCCTACGAGCAGTACTTC.

The rearrangement links TRBV11-2 to TRBJ2-7; D may correspond to TRBD1 or TRBD2 (5 bases each). Deletions cut 5 bases from V and 3 bases from J, with 17 bases between. Germline assignment: CDR1 SGHAT and CDR2 FQNNGV. The CDR3 loop spans 15 amino acids. CDR3 sequence (DNA): TGTGCCAGCAGCGTAGGGGTTGTCGGGATCTACGAGCAGTACTTC. Protein: CASSVGVVGIYEQYF.

The chain is built from TRBV2 and TRBJ1-4; unclear D gene. Germline V lookup: CDR1 SNHLY, CDR2 FYNNEI. Trimming cost V 6 bases and J 8 bases, with 10 bases left between them. CDR3 size: 12 residues. The DNA of the CDR3 is TGTGCCAGCAGCCCGGTGAGGGAAAAACTGTTTTTT. Amino acid sequence: CASSPVREKLFF.

Only a few counts were recorded for this clone. The chain uses TRBV5-1 and TRBJ1-1; 7 bases fit TRBD1. Germline CDR1 and CDR2: SGHRS and YFSETQ. The CDR3 spans 13 residues. Germline trimming cut 2 bases from V and 3 bases from J; bases unmatched to any gene: 1. DNA for the CDR3: TGCGCCAGCAGCTTTACAGGGGACACTGAAGCTTTCTTT. It is translated as CASSFTGDTEAFF.

The rearrangement joins TRBV19 to TRBJ2-1; TRBD2 is a possible D gene (5 bases). V gave up 5 bases and J gave up 1 base, with 15 bases separating them. Germline CDR1 is LNHDA and CDR2 is SQIVND (reference sequence). This CDR3 has 16 residues. This CDR3 reads CASSASGPGSYNEQFF. The DNA of the CDR3 is TGTGCCAGTAGTGCGAGCGGCCCTGGTTCCTACAATGAGCAGTTCTTC.

The J gene is TRBJ2-7, the V gene TRBV5-4, with D tentatively TRBD1 (6 bases). V dropped 0 bases and J dropped 6 bases, with 16 bases sitting between them. CDR1 and CDR2 from the germline V gene are SGHNT and YYREEE (reference sequence). This CDR3 is built from 15 residues. DNA of the CDR3: TGTGCCAGCAGCTTGGATGGGGGCCCCTCGATCGAGCAGTACTTC. Translated: CASSLDGGPSIEQYF.

This clone was detected only a few times. V usage is TRBV7-2 and J usage is TRBJ2-7, with a weak D call TRBD1 (9 bases). The CDR3 length is 13 residues. CDR1 and CDR2 from the germline V gene are SGHTA and FQGNSA. V lost 11 bases to trimming and J lost 0 bases, with 14 bases between them. CDR3 region: CARGGQGSYEQYF. For the CDR3, the DNA is TGTGCCCGGGGGGGACAGGGCTCCTACGAGCAGTACTTC.

V and J are TRBV5-1 and TRBJ1-1; D is uncertain. V was shortened by 1 base and J by 0 bases, with 7 bases between the two germline ends. Germline CDR1 is SGHRS and CDR2 is YFSETQ. The CDR3 is made up of 14 amino acids. CDR3 DNA sequence: TGCGCCAGCAGCTTGATCGGTATGAACACTGAAGCTTTCTTT. Amino acid sequence: CASSLIGMNTEAFF.

The rearrangement links TRBV5-1 to TRBJ2-2; 16 bases are a match to TRBD2. With V trimmed by 4 bases and J by 6 bases, 3 bases remained unmatched. The CDR3 runs 16 residues. Germline lookup yields CDR1 SGHRS and CDR2 YFSETQ. CDR3 in DNA: TGCGCCAGCAGCACGGGACTAGCGGGAGGGCCCGGGGAGCTGTTTTTT. This sequence encodes CASSTGLAGGPGELFF.